One and the same sample provided the 26 T cell receptor beta chains below, sequenced in a study of cytomegalovirus exposure and HLA in healthy donors. PCR involved 60 Vbeta and 13 Jbeta primers. Clones were read by immunoSEQ multiplex PCR, and TCRdb kept only the in-frame ones, dropping some. This sample's table has about 140,000 clones. The sample was PBMCs. The receptors originated from a male donor in good health and CMV-seronegative.

CDR3 amino acids: CAIRGTGEYQPQHF. The CDR3 region has the DNA TGTGCCATAAGAGGGACAGGGGAATATCAGCCCCAGCATTTT. V usage is TRBV6-1 and J usage is TRBJ1-5; 10 nucleotides line up with TRBD1. The CDR3 consists of 14 residues. After removal of 10 bases from V and 5 bases from J, the junction contained 8 bases not matched to a gene. Germline V lookup: CDR1 MNHNS, CDR2 SASEGT.

This chain joins TRBV4-1 and TRBJ2-7; 7 nucleotides line up with TRBD2. The V and J ends lost 0 bases and 5 bases, in that order; junction bases with no gene match: 13. The CDR3 extends over 17 amino acids. Germline assignment: CDR1 MGHRA and CDR2 YSYEKL. CDR3 loop: CASSQEPTSGRLNEQYF. Here the CDR3 DNA reads TGCGCCAGCAGCCAAGAACCCACCTCCGGGAGGCTCAACGAGCAGTACTTC.

CDR3 nucleotides: TGTGCCAGCAGCATCGACAGGGCTTCCTACAATGAGCAGTTCTTC. This sequence encodes CASSIDRASYNEQFF. This rearrangement joins TRBV5-6 to TRBJ2-1, with 7 bases matching TRBD1. Germline-derived CDR1 and CDR2 are SGHDT and YYEEEE. The CDR3 sequence is 15 residues long. The V segment lost 4 bases and the J segment 1 base; nucleotides outside the gene matches: 5.

This chain uses TRBV14 with TRBJ2-6, with D possibly TRBD2 on 6 matching bases. Germline V lookup: CDR1 SGHDN, CDR2 FVKESK. The CDR3 extends over 21 amino acids. Trimming left V 0 bases short and J 0 bases short, with 21 bases between. Written as DNA, the CDR3 is TGTGCCAGCAGCCAAGATGCGGGGCATACCCGGCGAATCTCTGGGGCCAACGTCCTGACTTTC. Translation gives CASSQDAGHTRRISGANVLTF. The variable domain in full, with the rest retrieved from reference TRBV14 and TRBJ2-6, is EAGVTQFPSHSVIEKGQTVTLRCDPISGHDNLYWYRRVMGKEIKFLLHFVKESKQDESGMPNNRFLAERTGGTYSTLKVQPAELEDSGVYFCASSQDAGHTRRISGANVLTFGAGSRLTVL.

V gene TRBV14 combines with J gene TRBJ2-5; maybe TRBD2 (6 bases). CDR1 and CDR2 from the germline V gene are SGHDN and FVKESK. V shed 4 bases and J shed 9 bases, with 15 bases lying between them. The CDR3 is made up of 13 amino acids. Written as DNA, the CDR3 is TGTGCCAGCAGCCTTACGGGGGTAGGGGCCCAGTACTTC. This sequence encodes CASSLTGVGAQYF.

This CDR3 reads CASSLRGQAYGYTF. The CDR3 region has the DNA TGTGCCAGCTCACTCAGGGGGCAGGCCTATGGCTACACCTTC. The rearrangement links TRBV18 to TRBJ1-2, with 8 bases aligning to TRBD1. This CDR3 comprises 14 residues. Germline lookup yields CDR1 KGHSH and CDR2 LQKENI. V lost 4 bases to trimming and J lost 4 bases; unmatched junction nucleotides: 5.

This chain joins TRBV7-8 and TRBJ2-7; D is uncertain. Germline values: CDR1 SGHVS, CDR2 FQNEAQ. V shed 2 bases and J shed 0 bases, with 5 bases lying between them. CDR3 length equals 13 residues. The CDR3 spells CASSLYNSYEQYF. CDR3 nucleotide sequence: TGTGCCAGCAGCTTATACAACTCCTACGAGCAGTACTTC.

V usage is TRBV5-1 and J usage is TRBJ2-3, with a weak D call TRBD2 (5 bases). The length of the CDR3 is 14 residues. V was clipped by 4 bases and J by 1 base, with 10 bases between them. The V gene's germline CDR1 is SGHRS and CDR2 YFSETQ. CDR3 bases: TGCGCCAGCAGCCCGGCGGGTGGCACAGATACGCAGTATTTT. This encodes CASSPAGGTDTQYF.

The chain is built from TRBV11-2 and TRBJ2-7, with 8 bases fitting TRBD1. Germline values: CDR1 SGHAT, CDR2 FQNNGV. This CDR3 is 16 amino acids long. Losses at the gene ends were 5 bases for V and 5 bases for J; bases not matched to a gene: 14. The CDR3 reads CASSPTPGTGPHEQYF. The CDR3 DNA sequence: TGTGCCAGCAGCCCGACCCCCGGGACAGGCCCCCACGAGCAGTACTTC. Combining the CDR3 with reference TRBV11-2 and TRBJ2-7 gives the whole variable domain EAGVAQSPRYKIIEKRQSVAFWCNPISGHATLYWYQQILGQGPKLLIQFQNNGVVDDSQLPKDRFSAERLKGVDSTLKIQPAKLEDSAVYLCASSPTPGTGPHEQYFGPGTRLTVT.

The V gene is TRBV11-1, the J gene TRBJ1-1; perhaps TRBD1 as D (5 bases). Germline lookup yields CDR1 SGHAT and CDR2 FQDESV (reference sequence). Trimming took 5 bases from V and 4 from J, leaving 14 bases between them. This CDR3 has 14 amino acids. This chain's CDR3 is CASSLMGQGTEAFF. The DNA of the CDR3 is TGTGCCAGCAGCCTGATGGGGCAGGGCACTGAAGCTTTCTTT.

The rearrangement joins TRBV6-6 to TRBJ1-5; 9 bases align to TRBD1. Germline V gene lookup returns CDR1 MNHNY and CDR2 SVGAGI (reference sequence). The CDR3 is 15 amino acids. J gave up 4 bases and V 5 bases, and 6 bases lay outside the gene matches. For the CDR3, the DNA is TGTGCCAGCAGTATTCGGACAGGGGTAAATCAGCCCCAGCATTTT. It yields the protein CASSIRTGVNQPQHF.

CDR3 region: CASSEPRTGENTEAFF. For the CDR3, the DNA is TGTGCCAGCAGCGAGCCTAGGACAGGGGAGAACACTGAAGCTTTCTTT. V and J are TRBV9 and TRBJ1-1; 9 bases are shared with TRBD1. The V and J ends lost 3 bases and 1 base, in that order; junction bases with no gene match: 7. This CDR3 has 16 amino acids. Per germline, CDR1 SGDLS and CDR2 YYNGEE.

This chain joins TRBV9 and TRBJ1-5; D remains ambiguous. Germline values: CDR1 SGDLS, CDR2 YYNGEE. V dropped 0 bases and J dropped 0 bases, with 7 bases sitting between them. The CDR3 is 15 amino acids. DNA for the CDR3: TGTGCCAGCAGCGTAGAGCCCACTAGCAATCAGCCCCAGCATTTT. It encodes CASSVEPTSNQPQHF.

This chain connects TRBV5-6 to TRBJ1-2; a possible D gene is TRBD1 (5 bases). Germline CDR1 SGHDT, CDR2 YYEEEE. V shed 4 bases and J shed 8 bases, with 18 bases lying between them. The CDR3 sequence is 14 residues long. For the CDR3, the DNA is TGTGCCAGCAGCCGCGGGACTCGAGAGCACGGCTACACCTTC. Its translation is CASSRGTREHGYTF.

The chain recombines TRBV7-9 with TRBJ2-5; TRBD2 is a possible D gene (5 bases). Germline lookup yields CDR1 SEHNR and CDR2 FQNEAQ (reference sequence). The CDR3 covers 14 residues. The V end lost 5 bases, the J end lost 2 bases, and 12 bases lay between the germline ends. DNA of the CDR3: TGTGCCAGCAGCCCGGGCCGGGAACAAGAGACCCAGTACTTC. This gives the protein CASSPGREQETQYF.

CDR3 residues: CASSVETGSSYEQYF. In nucleotides, the CDR3 is TGTGCCAGCAGCGTAGAGACAGGAAGCTCCTACGAGCAGTACTTC. The chain employs TRBV9 and TRBJ2-7, with a weak D call TRBD1 (6 bases). Trimming removed 0 bases at V and 0 bases at J, with 10 bases between. In germline, CDR1 is SGDLS, CDR2 YYNGEE. This CDR3 has 15 amino acids.

Remarks on this clone: The same CDR3 also results from other DNA sequences found in this sample. This chain joins TRBV27 and TRBJ1-1; perhaps TRBD1 as D (6 bases). Deletions cut 6 bases from V and 5 bases from J, with 19 bases between. The CDR3 has 15 residues. Germline-derived CDR1 and CDR2 are MNHEY and SMNVEV (reference sequence). CDR3 loop: CASSLAGGRGTEAFF. The CDR3 DNA follows: TGTGCCAGCAGCCTAGCGGGGGGCAGGGGAACTGAAGCTTTCTTT.

The DNA of the CDR3 is TGTGCCAGCAGCTTGGCGGGGTCGTTTCGCACTGAAGCTTTCTTT. Amino acids: CASSLAGSFRTEAFF. V usage is TRBV5-5 and J usage is TRBJ1-1; D unresolved. The CDR3 has 15 amino acids. V lost 0 bases to trimming and J lost 4 bases, with 13 bases between them. Germline CDR1 is SGHKS and CDR2 is YYEKEE (reference sequence).

V is TRBV14 and J is TRBJ2-5; D remains ambiguous. This CDR3 comprises 12 residues. The V end lost 1 base, the J end lost 4 bases, and 4 bases lay between the germline ends. CDR1 and CDR2 from the germline V gene are SGHDN and FVKESK. The CDR3 here is CASSQAGETQYF. CDR3 coding DNA: TGTGCCAGCAGCCAAGCGGGAGAGACCCAGTACTTC.

This chain uses TRBV5-4 with TRBJ1-2; no reliable D call. From germline, CDR1 is SGHNT and CDR2 YYREEE (reference sequence). This CDR3 comprises 14 residues. Trimming took off 1 base at V and 4 bases at J, with 11 bases between the two ends. CDR3 bases: TGTGCCAGCAGCTTGCAGCGGGAGGGCTATGGCTACACCTTC. Amino acids: CASSLQREGYGYTF.

V gene TRBV5-6 combines with J gene TRBJ1-2; D is unclear. The V gene lost 7 bases and the J gene lost 2 bases, with 9 bases spanning the gap. CDR3 length: 12 amino acids. Germline V gene sequence: CDR1 SGHDT, CDR2 YYEEEE. CDR3 DNA: TGTGCCAGCGGCTCAGGAAACTATGGCTACACCTTC. Protein product: CASGSGNYGYTF.

The chain carries TRBV7-9 and TRBJ1-5, with a weak D call TRBD1 (6 bases). The CDR3 contains 14 residues. CDR1 is SEHNR and CDR2 is FQNEAQ in the germline V gene (reference sequence). The V and J ends lost 1 base and 6 bases respectively, with 10 bases between them. As DNA, the CDR3 is TGTGCCAGCAGCTTAGGGGGGCTGGTTCAGCCCCAGCATTTT. Residues: CASSLGGLVQPQHF.

This chain joins TRBV7-8 and TRBJ2-7; 7 positions match TRBD2. The CDR3 has 15 amino acids. Germline trimming cut 2 bases from V and 1 base from J; bases unmatched to any gene: 5. Germline assignment: CDR1 SGHVS and CDR2 FQNEAQ. The CDR3 loop reads CASSLWASGSYEQYF. The CDR3 region has the DNA TGTGCCAGCAGCTTATGGGCTAGCGGATCCTACGAGCAGTACTTC.

The CDR3 sequence is CASSHPTRYNEQFF. In nucleotides, the CDR3 is TGTGCCAGCAGTCACCCTACGAGGTACAATGAGCAGTTCTTC. The V call is TRBV6-5, the J call TRBJ2-1; D is undetermined. Germline V gives CDR1 MNHEY, CDR2 SVGAGI. Trimming took 5 bases from V and 4 from J, leaving 12 bases between them. The CDR3 runs 14 residues.

V and J are TRBV7-9 and TRBJ2-2, with unresolved D. The CDR3 contains 14 residues. Trimming took off 5 bases at V and 6 bases at J, with 13 bases between the two ends. Germline CDR1 and CDR2: SEHNR and FQNEAQ (reference sequence). The CDR3 loop reads CASSRPNGPGELFF. CDR3 DNA sequence: TGTGCCAGCAGCCGCCCCAACGGTCCCGGGGAGCTGTTTTTT. Combining the CDR3 with reference TRBV7-9 and TRBJ2-2 gives the whole variable domain DTGVSQNPRHKITKRGQNVTFRCDPISEHNRLYWYRQTLGQGPEFLTYFQNEAQLEKSRLLSDRFSAERPKGSFSTLEIQRTEQGDSAMYLCASSRPNGPGELFFGEGSRLTVL.

The chain has TRBV6-6 and TRBJ1-2; D is possibly TRBD1 (6 bases). The CDR3 consists of 14 residues. V lost 4 bases, J lost 0 bases, and 9 bases lay in between. Germline CDR1 reads MNHNY; CDR2 reads SVGAGI (reference sequence). The CDR3: CASSWTDSNYGYTF. The CDR3, as DNA: TGTGCCAGCAGTTGGACAGACTCTAACTATGGCTACACCTTC.